This TCR beta chain was observed in a study of blood T cell repertoires in COVID-19. This clone has a handful of counts. Only in-frame clones appear in the TCRdb table, and some are missing; sequencing was by immunoSEQ multiplex PCR. The table lists roughly 200,000 clones, roughly 91% of them singletons. V was trimmed by 3 bases and J by 4 bases, leaving 10 bases between them. The length of the CDR3 is 14 residues. Germline V gene sequence: CDR1 LNHNV, CDR2 YYDKDF (reference sequence). J is TRBJ1-3 and V is TRBV15; maybe TRBD1 (5 bases). This TCR was sampled from a woman aged 30 to 39 with acute COVID-19. Sample: PBMCs or T cells enriched from blood (not recorded which). CDR3 in amino acids: CATSSKGRGNTIYF. CDR3 in DNA: TGTGCCACCAGCAGTAAGGGGCGAGGAAACACCATATATTTT.